This is a list of T cell receptor beta chains from one sample in a study of blood T cell repertoires in COVID-19. The protocol was immunoSEQ multiplex PCR, while the TCRdb copy is restricted to in-frame clones and leaves out a portion. Of 140,000 or so clones listed, around 81% were seen once; the top ten hold around 6.5%. The sample comprised PBMCs or T cells enriched from blood (not recorded which). These receptors all stem from a woman aged 35 to 49 who had recovered from COVID-19. Both conserved end residues are part of each CDR3. A D gene is named only where the DNA matches it firmly. For some rows the clone size is stated as once, few or many, or as a class when expanded; others skip it.

d_call	v_call	clone_size	j_call	cdr3_nt	cdr3_aa
NA	TRBV6-5	NA	TRBJ1-2	TGTGCCAGCAGTTACTCGACTGGGTATGGCTACACCTTC	CASSYSTGYGYTF
NA	TRBV7-9	NA	TRBJ1-2	TGTGCCAGCAAGGTAACAGGGCTTGGTGGCTACACCTTC	CASKVTGLGGYTF
NA	TRBV5-5	NA	TRBJ1-2	TGTGCCAGCAGGCAACATGGAGGGAGCTACTATGGCTACACCTTC	CASRQHGGSYYGYTF
NA	TRBV4-2	NA	TRBJ1-1	TGTGCCAGCAGCCAAGTGTTGGGTCCCTCGCCGGGTCCTTCAGCTGAAGCTTTCTTT	CASSQVLGPSPGPSAEAFF
TRBD1	TRBV29-1	NA	TRBJ2-2	TGCAGCGTTGAGGTACAGGGGGGATACACCGGGGAGCTGTTTTTT	CSVEVQGGYTGELFF
TRBD2	TRBV3-1/TRBV3-2	NA	TRBJ2-3	TGTGCCAGCAGCCAAATCACTAGCGGGTCAGATACGCAGTATTTT	CASSQITSGSDTQYF
NA	TRBV9	once	TRBJ2-5	TGTGCCAGCAGCGTTGGTGGGACTCAGGAAGAGACCCAGTACTTC	CASSVGGTQEETQYF
TRBD1	TRBV11-2	NA	TRBJ1-3	TGTGCCAGCAGCTTAGAGGTAAAGGACAGGTCTGGAAACACCATATATTTT	CASSLEVKDRSGNTIYF
TRBD1	TRBV9	NA	TRBJ2-5	TGTGCCAGCAGCGGGACAGGGGGCCGAGAGACCCAGTACTTC	CASSGTGGRETQYF
TRBD2	TRBV9	NA	TRBJ2-7	TGTGCCAGCAGCGTAGAAGGGACTAGCGGGAGAGGCGAGCAGTACTTC	CASSVEGTSGRGEQYF
TRBD2	TRBV29-1	NA	TRBJ2-7	TGCAGCGTTGAAAAGCCGGGAGGCCCCTACGAGCAGTACTTC	CSVEKPGGPYEQYF
TRBD2	TRBV7-9	NA	TRBJ2-1	TGTGCCAGCAGCTTAGGGTTGACTAGCGAGAGCTCCTACAATGAGCAGTTCTTC	CASSLGLTSESSYNEQFF
TRBD2	TRBV10-3	NA	TRBJ2-2	TGTGCCATCGGCGCGGGGGGACCCAGGGAGCTGTTTTTT	CAIGAGGPRELFF
TRBD2	TRBV7-9	NA	TRBJ2-1	TGTGCCAGCAGCTTACGCACCGGGACTAGCTTCACGGAGCAGTTCTTC	CASSLRTGTSFTEQFF
TRBD1	TRBV27	NA	TRBJ1-1	TGTGCCAGCAGTTTAGGGACAGTGGGCACTGAAGCTTTCTTT	CASSLGTVGTEAFF
TRBD1	TRBV19	NA	TRBJ2-4	TGTGCCAGTAGTATTGGACAGGGCAATGCGGGGAACATTCAGTACTTC	CASSIGQGNAGNIQYF
TRBD1	TRBV6-5	many	TRBJ2-1	TGTGCCAGTTCAGGGGGCGGTCGTCCTGAGCAGTTCTTC	CASSGGGRPEQFF
NA	TRBV5-4	NA	TRBJ1-2	TGTGCCAGCAGCACAATCGGGGGAGGCCCTGGCTACACCTTC	CASSTIGGGPGYTF
TRBD2	TRBV4-1	NA	TRBJ2-2	TGCGCCAGCAGCCATGGGGGGGTCACCGGGGAGCTGTTTTTT	CASSHGGVTGELFF
NA	TRBV10-1	once	TRBJ2-5	TGCGCCAGCAGCTCAACGGGGGAGGAGACCCAGTACTTC	CASSSTGEETQYF